These T cell receptor beta chains were read from a single sample in a study of cytomegalovirus exposure and HLA in healthy donors. The table came from immunoSEQ multiplex PCR; TCRdb's copy has only in-frame clones and leaves some out. Among 150,000 to 200,000 clones listed, about 81% were seen once. Source material: PBMCs. The receptor set was obtained from a woman aged 18-35 years in good health and CMV-seronegative. Both conserved end residues are part of each CDR3. A D gene is named only where the DNA matches it firmly. The size of a clone is reported for some rows only, either as once, few or many, or as a class for expanded clones.

V	D	J	size	CDR3	DNA
TRBV18	TRBD1	TRBJ1-2	-	CASSTTGGAYGYTF	TGTGCCAGCTCAACTACAGGGGGGGCCTATGGCTACACCTTC
TRBV6-6	-	TRBJ1-5	-	CASLGQGLPNQPQHF	TGTGCCAGCTTGGGTCAGGGGTTGCCCAATCAGCCCCAGCATTTT
TRBV19	-	TRBJ2-1	once	CASSSHRDITNNEQFF	TGTGCCAGTAGTTCACACCGGGACATTACAAACAATGAGCAGTTCTTC
TRBV6-1	TRBD1	TRBJ1-6	-	CASSEAYRGFNSPLHF	TGTGCCAGCAGTGAAGCATACAGGGGGTTTAATTCACCCCTCCACTTT
TRBV19	-	TRBJ1-4	-	CASSNPQGVDEKLFF	TGTGCCAGTAGCAACCCACAGGGAGTCGATGAAAAACTGTTTTTT
TRBV10-1	TRBD1	TRBJ2-3	-	CASSEAPPGTGVLDTQYF	TGCGCCAGCAGTGAGGCCCCACCCGGGACAGGGGTTCTAGATACGCAGTATTTT
TRBV5-4	TRBD1	TRBJ1-3	-	CASSDRQGSGNTIYF	TGTGCCAGCAGCGACCGACAGGGGTCCGGAAACACCATATATTTT
TRBV7-3	TRBD1	TRBJ1-2	once	CASSPTPGQGFGYTF	TGTGCCAGCAGCCCAACCCCGGGACAGGGTTTCGGCTACACCTTC
TRBV28	TRBD1	TRBJ2-7	-	CASSYNGQGAGEQYF	TGTGCCAGCAGTTATAATGGACAGGGGGCCGGGGAGCAGTACTTC
TRBV7-9	-	TRBJ2-5	-	CASSVRGAGETQYF	TGTGCCAGCAGCGTACGGGGGGCGGGGGAGACCCAGTACTTC
TRBV5-1	-	TRBJ2-5	-	CASSLGQLQETQYF	TGCGCCAGCAGCTTGGGACAGCTCCAAGAGACCCAGTACTTC
TRBV15	-	TRBJ1-1	-	CATSRGPGNTEAFF	TGTGCCACCAGCAGGGGTCCGGGAAACACTGAAGCTTTCTTT
TRBV6-5	-	TRBJ1-3	-	CASSYSQSGNTIYF	TGTGCCAGCAGTTACTCCCAATCTGGAAACACCATATATTTT
TRBV21-1	-	TRBJ2-1	-	CASSKTSGRGYNEQFF	TGTGCCAGCAGCAAGACTAGCGGGAGAGGGTACAATGAGCAGTTCTTC
TRBV5-4	TRBD1	TRBJ2-7	once	CASRLTGAAYEQYF	TGTGCCAGCAGACTGACAGGGGCCGCCTACGAGCAGTACTTC
TRBV4-2	TRBD1	TRBJ1-2	-	CASSQDLGQRSSDGYTF	TGTGCCAGCAGCCAAGATTTGGGACAGCGTTCTTCTGATGGCTACACCTTC